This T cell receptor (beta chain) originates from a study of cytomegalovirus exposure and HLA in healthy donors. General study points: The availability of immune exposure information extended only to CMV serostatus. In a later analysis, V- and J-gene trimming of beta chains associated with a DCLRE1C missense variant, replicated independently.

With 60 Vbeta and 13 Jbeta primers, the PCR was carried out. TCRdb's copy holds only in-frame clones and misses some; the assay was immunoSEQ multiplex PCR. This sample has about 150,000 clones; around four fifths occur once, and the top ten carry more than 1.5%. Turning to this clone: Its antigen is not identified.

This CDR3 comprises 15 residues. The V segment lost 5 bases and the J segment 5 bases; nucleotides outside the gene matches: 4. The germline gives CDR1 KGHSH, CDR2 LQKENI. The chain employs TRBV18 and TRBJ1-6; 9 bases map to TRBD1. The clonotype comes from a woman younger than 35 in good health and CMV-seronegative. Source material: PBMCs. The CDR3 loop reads CASSNDRGNNSPLHF. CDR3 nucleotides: TGTGCCAGCTCAAACGACAGGGGGAATAATTCACCCCTCCACTTT.